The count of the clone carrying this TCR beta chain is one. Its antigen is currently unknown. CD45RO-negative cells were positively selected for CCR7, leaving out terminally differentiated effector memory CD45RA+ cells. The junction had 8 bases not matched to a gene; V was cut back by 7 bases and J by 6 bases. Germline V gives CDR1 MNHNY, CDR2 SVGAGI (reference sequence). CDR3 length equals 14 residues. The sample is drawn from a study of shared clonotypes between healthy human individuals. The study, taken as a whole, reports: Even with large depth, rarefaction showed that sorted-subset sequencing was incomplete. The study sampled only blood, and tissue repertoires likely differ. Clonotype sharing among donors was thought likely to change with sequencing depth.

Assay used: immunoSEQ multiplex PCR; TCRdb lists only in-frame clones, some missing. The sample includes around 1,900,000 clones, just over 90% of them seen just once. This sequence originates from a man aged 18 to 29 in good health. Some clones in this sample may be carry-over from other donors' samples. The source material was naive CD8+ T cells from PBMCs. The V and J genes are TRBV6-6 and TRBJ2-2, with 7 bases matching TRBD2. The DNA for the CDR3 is TGTGCCAGCACTCTGACTAGCACAGCCGGGGAGCTGTTTTTT. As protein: CASTLTSTAGELFF.